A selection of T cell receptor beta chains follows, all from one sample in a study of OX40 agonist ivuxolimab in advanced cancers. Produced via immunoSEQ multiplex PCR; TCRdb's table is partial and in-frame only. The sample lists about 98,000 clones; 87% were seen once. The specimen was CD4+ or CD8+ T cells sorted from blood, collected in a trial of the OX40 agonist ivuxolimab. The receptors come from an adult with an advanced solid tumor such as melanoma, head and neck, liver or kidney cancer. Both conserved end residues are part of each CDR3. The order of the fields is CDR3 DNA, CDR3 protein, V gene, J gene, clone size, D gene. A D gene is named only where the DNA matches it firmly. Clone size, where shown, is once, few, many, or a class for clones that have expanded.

TGTGCCAGCAGAATGATTGCCTCGGGAGGCTACACCTTC	CASRMIASGGYTF	TRBV6-1	TRBJ1-2	-	-
TGTGCCAGCTCACCGGCCCTTTTTCCCGGCGAGCAGTACTTC	CASSPALFPGEQYF	TRBV18	TRBJ2-7	-	-
TGCGCCAGCAGCTTGGACGGCCCCTACGAGCAGTACTTC	CASSLDGPYEQYF	TRBV5-1	TRBJ2-7	-	-
TGTGCCAGCAGTGAAGGGTGGGGGGCCGATAAGTATGAGCAGTTCTTC	CASSEGWGADKYEQFF	TRBV6-1	TRBJ2-1	-	-
TGTGCCAGCAGCTTGGTTTGGGGAGATCAGCCCCAGCATTTT	CASSLVWGDQPQHF	TRBV5-5	TRBJ1-5	-	-
TGCGCCAGCAGTGAGGACAGGAATAGTTACAATGAGCAGTTCTTC	CASSEDRNSYNEQFF	TRBV10-2	TRBJ2-1	-	-
TGTGCCAGCAGTGACCGATATAGGGCACTAGTGGGGGGTCACCAGATCCCAAGAGAGACCCAGTACTTC	CASSDRYRALVGGHQIPRETQYF	TRBV6-4	TRBJ2-5	-	-
TGTGCCAGCAGCCCCTGGCGGGCGTTCAGGGGCTACACCTTC	CASSPWRAFRGYTF	TRBV7-9	TRBJ1-2	-	-
TGCGCCAGCAGCTTAGGGGGGCAACCTGGAAACACCATATATTTT	CASSLGGQPGNTIYF	TRBV5-1	TRBJ1-3	once	-
TGTGCCAGCAGCTTTGGGGACAGCCGAAACTATGGCTACACCTTC	CASSFGDSRNYGYTF	TRBV11-2	TRBJ1-2	-	TRBD1
TGCGCCAGCAGCCTACAGGGAGGCAATCAGCCCCAGCATTTT	CASSLQGGNQPQHF	TRBV5-1	TRBJ1-5	-	-
TGTGCCAGCAGTCAAGCTTACAGGGGGCGACACGAGACCCAGTACTTC	CASSQAYRGRHETQYF	TRBV14	TRBJ2-5	-	TRBD1
TGTGCCAGCAGCGCCAGGGCTTACAATGAGCAGTTCTTC	CASSARAYNEQFF	TRBV11-3	TRBJ2-1	-	-
TGCAGCGTTGACCAGTGGGGGGCCGAGACCCAGTACTTC	CSVDQWGAETQYF	TRBV29-1	TRBJ2-5	-	-
TGTGCCAGCAGCTTCGAAAAGGGGCCGTCCTACAATGAGCAGTTCTTC	CASSFEKGPSYNEQFF	TRBV13	TRBJ2-1	-	-
TGCGCCAGCAGCCCCGTGGTAGGGGTACAGCCCCAGCATTTT	CASSPVVGVQPQHF	TRBV5-1	TRBJ1-5	-	-
TGTGCCAGCAGACTATCGACAGGTCTCTATGGCTACACCTTC	CASRLSTGLYGYTF	TRBV27	TRBJ1-2	-	-
TGTGCCAGCTCACCAAATAGTAATTCACCCCTCCACTTT	CASSPNSNSPLHF	TRBV18	TRBJ1-6	-	-
TGTGCCAGCATCTACAGGTTAAAAAACGATGGCTACACCTTC	CASIYRLKNDGYTF	TRBV6-1	TRBJ1-2	-	-
TGTGCCAGCAGCTTAGGCCTTGGGACAGGGGAAAAACTGTTTTTT	CASSLGLGTGEKLFF	TRBV13	TRBJ1-4	-	TRBD1
TGTGCCAGCTCACCAGATGAGACAGGGGGATATAACTATGGCTACACCTTC	CASSPDETGGYNYGYTF	TRBV18	TRBJ1-2	-	TRBD1
TGTGCCAGTCGAGCCCAAGAGACCCAGTACTTC	CASRAQETQYF	TRBV2	TRBJ2-5	-	-
TGTGCCAGCAGCCCCCTAGTTAACACCGGGGAGCTGTTTTTT	CASSPLVNTGELFF	TRBV27	TRBJ2-2	once	-
TGTGCCAGTAGTCCCAGGAACAATTTTAACTATGGCTACACCTTC	CASSPRNNFNYGYTF	TRBV19	TRBJ1-2	-	-
TGTGCCAGCAGCGTAAGCGGGGGGGCCTCTGAGCAGTTCTTC	CASSVSGGASEQFF	TRBV9	TRBJ2-1	-	TRBD2
TGTGCCAGCAGTTACTCGAAAGGCTATGGCTACACCTTC	CASSYSKGYGYTF	TRBV6-5	TRBJ1-2	-	-
TGTGCCAGCAGCTTCTCGTCAGCTACTGTAGATGAGCAGTTCTTC	CASSFSSATVDEQFF	TRBV5-4	TRBJ2-1	-	-
TGTGCCAGTAGTATGGGCGGACAGGGTTCAGGAAACACCATATATTTT	CASSMGGQGSGNTIYF	TRBV19	TRBJ1-3	-	TRBD1
TGTGCCAGCAGCGGGATTATGGAAGCTTTCTTT	CASSGIMEAFF	TRBV28	TRBJ1-1	-	-
TGTGCCAGCAGCCCCATCTATGATCGGGGGTCTATCACCGGGGAGCTGTTTTTT	CASSPIYDRGSITGELFF	TRBV2	TRBJ2-2	few	-
TGTGCCAGCAGCTTATTGGGGAGGACTGAAGCTTTCTTT	CASSLLGRTEAFF	TRBV7-3	TRBJ1-1	-	-
TGTGCCAGCAGCCAAGATTCCCGGCCAGGGAAAGACGAAAAACTGTTTTTT	CASSQDSRPGKDEKLFF	TRBV4-2	TRBJ1-4	-	-
TGTGCCAGCAGCCTACGGACAGGGTTGAACACTGAAGCTTTCTTT	CASSLRTGLNTEAFF	TRBV11-1	TRBJ1-1	-	TRBD1
TGTGCCAGCAGATGGTACGAGCAGTACTTC	CASRWYEQYF	TRBV6-1	TRBJ2-7	-	-
TGTGCCAGCAGCTTACGTGGCGGGGGGCCCTACAATGAGCAGTTCTTC	CASSLRGGGPYNEQFF	TRBV7-2	TRBJ2-1	-	TRBD2
TGCGCCAGCAGCTTGGTACCCTTAGCGGGGGGTACGGATACGCAGTATTTT	CASSLVPLAGGTDTQYF	TRBV5-1	TRBJ2-3	-	TRBD2
TGTGCCACCAGCAGAGATGGGGGGGGCTTCTCCTACGAGCAGTACTTC	CATSRDGGGFSYEQYF	TRBV15	TRBJ2-7	few	-
TGTGCCAGCAGCCAAGACGAGGACAGAATTAATGGCGAGCAGTACTTC	CASSQDEDRINGEQYF	TRBV4-2	TRBJ2-7	many	-
TGTGCCAGCAGCGCTGGGGGGGCATGGGACATTCAGTACTTC	CASSAGGAWDIQYF	TRBV9	TRBJ2-4	-	-
TGTGCCAGCAGTGAAAGCCCGACCGCTACTATGGGCTACACCTTC	CASSESPTATMGYTF	TRBV6-1	TRBJ1-2	-	-
TGTGCCAGCTCACCAAACAGGGGGAACAATGAGCAGTTCTTC	CASSPNRGNNEQFF	TRBV18	TRBJ2-1	-	TRBD1
TGTGCCAGCAGTTTGTTTGGCGGGGGGCAAGAGACCCAGTACTTC	CASSLFGGGQETQYF	TRBV27	TRBJ2-5	-	TRBD2
TGTGCCAGCAGTGAAGCGGGACGGGCCTGGGGGTCCACAGATACGCAGTATTTT	CASSEAGRAWGSTDTQYF	TRBV6-1	TRBJ2-3	-	-
TGTGCCAGCAGTGAAGCCGGGGGTACTGAAGCTTTCTTT	CASSEAGGTEAFF	TRBV6-1	TRBJ1-1	-	-
TGTGCCAGCAGCTTCGGAGAAAAGGGGCAGTTCTTC	CASSFGEKGQFF	TRBV7-9	TRBJ2-1	-	-
TGTGCCAGTAGAACAGGCTACAATGAGCAGTTCTTC	CASRTGYNEQFF	TRBV19	TRBJ2-1	-	-
TGTGCCACAGACAGGGGACCTGAAGCTTTCTTT	CATDRGPEAFF	TRBV19	TRBJ1-1	-	TRBD1
TGCAGCGGACACTACAGGGGTGCCCAAGAGACCCAGTACTTC	CSGHYRGAQETQYF	TRBV29-1	TRBJ2-5	-	TRBD1
TGTGCCAGCAGCTCCCCAGGGGGGGATACGCAGTATTTT	CASSSPGGDTQYF	TRBV11-2	TRBJ2-3	-	-
TGTGCCAGCTCACCAGAGGGAGGGGAGACCCAGTACTTC	CASSPEGGETQYF	TRBV18	TRBJ2-5	once	TRBD2
TGTGCCAGCAGCTACCGCGTGACAGCGACTCAAGAGACCCAGTACTTC	CASSYRVTATQETQYF	TRBV2	TRBJ2-5	-	-
TGTGCCAGCAGCGCCTCAGGGGGCTCCTACAATGAGCAGTTCTTC	CASSASGGSYNEQFF	TRBV9	TRBJ2-1	-	TRBD1